This T cell receptor beta chain is from a study of T cells in Graves' hyperthyroidism and ophthalmopathy. Findings and limits, study-wide: In simple terms, a model built on 13 V-J features told ophthalmopathy apart from stable hyperthyroidism. Most clonotypes that expanded in the thyroid above 0.001 also showed up in blood.

This CDR3 spans 13 amino acids. Germline loops: CDR1 LNHDA, CDR2 SQIVND (reference sequence). After removal of 8 bases from V and 10 bases from J, the junction contained 6 bases not matched to a gene. Template material for amplifying TCR beta CDR3 regions consisted of RNA transcripts. First-round RT-PCR targeting the TCR CDR3 was performed with the HTBI primer set. TCRdb redid the calling of the multiplex PCR reads with MiXCR, one entry per CDR3 protein. The sample includes about 130,000 distinct CDR3 sequences, more than 20% of them seen just once. With respect to this clonotype: Its antigen remains unknown.

The sequence came from a woman between 50 and 59 years old with Graves' hyperthyroidism that later progressed to Graves' ophthalmopathy. V is TRBV19 and J is TRBJ2-1; 12 bases agree with TRBD1. Sequencing input: blood. CDR3 coding DNA: TGTGCCAGTCGGGACAGGGGGCGAGAGGAGCAGTTCTTC. This codes for CASRDRGREEQFF.